What follows describes a single TCR beta chain. The data were obtained in a study of control samples from healthy donors and cancer patients. CDR3 length equals 17 residues. The germline gives CDR1 LNHDA, CDR2 SQIVND (reference sequence). V was shortened by 3 bases and J by 4 bases, with 18 bases between the two germline ends. The assay was immunoSEQ multiplex PCR, and TCRdb's table has in-frame clones only and misses some. The sample has roughly 30,000 clones; 85% to 90% are singletons. Sequences were obtained from PBMCs. The chain recombines TRBV19 with TRBJ1-4; D may be TRBD1 (6 bases). This receptor was taken from a woman aged 40 to 49 with lung cancer. CDR3 DNA: TGTGCCAGTAGTATTCGTTGGCCAGGACAGCTTAATGAAAAACTGTTTTTT. It codes for CASSIRWPGQLNEKLFF.